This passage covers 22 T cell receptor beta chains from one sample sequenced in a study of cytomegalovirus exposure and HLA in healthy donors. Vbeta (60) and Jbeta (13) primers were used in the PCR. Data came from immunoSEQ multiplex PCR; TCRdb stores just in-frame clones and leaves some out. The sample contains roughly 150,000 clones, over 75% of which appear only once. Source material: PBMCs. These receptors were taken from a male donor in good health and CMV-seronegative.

This chain's CDR3 is CASSFSNQPQHF. The CDR3 bases are TGTGCCAGCAGCTTCAGTAATCAGCCCCAGCATTTT. The rearrangement uses TRBV5-6 and TRBJ1-5; D not certain. The germline V gene has CDR1 SGHDT and CDR2 YYEEEE. V lost 2 bases and J lost 4, with 4 bases in between. The CDR3 is 12 amino acids.

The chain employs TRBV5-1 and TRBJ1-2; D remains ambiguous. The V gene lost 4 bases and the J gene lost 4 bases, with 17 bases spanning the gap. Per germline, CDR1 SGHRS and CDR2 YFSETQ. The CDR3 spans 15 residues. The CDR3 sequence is CASSPTAGGSYGYTF. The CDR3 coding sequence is TGCGCCAGCAGCCCCACGGCGGGAGGTAGCTATGGCTACACCTTC.

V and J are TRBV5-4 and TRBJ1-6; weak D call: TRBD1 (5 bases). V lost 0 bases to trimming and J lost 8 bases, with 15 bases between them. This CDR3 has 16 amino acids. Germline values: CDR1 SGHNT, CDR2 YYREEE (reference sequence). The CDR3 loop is CASSLAAGQSYSPLHF. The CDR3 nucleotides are TGTGCCAGCAGCTTGGCGGCAGGACAATCCTATTCACCCCTCCACTTT.

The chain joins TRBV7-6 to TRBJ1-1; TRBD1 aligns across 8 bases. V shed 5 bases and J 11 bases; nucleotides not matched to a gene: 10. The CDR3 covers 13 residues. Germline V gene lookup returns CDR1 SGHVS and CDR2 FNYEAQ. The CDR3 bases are TGTGCCAGCAGCGATAACCGACAGGGGAAGGCTTTCTTT. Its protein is CASSDNRQGKAFF.

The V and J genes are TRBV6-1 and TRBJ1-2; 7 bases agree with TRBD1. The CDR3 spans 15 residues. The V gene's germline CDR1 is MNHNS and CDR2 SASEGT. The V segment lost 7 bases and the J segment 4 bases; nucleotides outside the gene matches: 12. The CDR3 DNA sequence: TGTGCCAGCACTGGTACGACAGGGAGCTCCTATGGCTACACCTTC. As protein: CASTGTTGSSYGYTF.

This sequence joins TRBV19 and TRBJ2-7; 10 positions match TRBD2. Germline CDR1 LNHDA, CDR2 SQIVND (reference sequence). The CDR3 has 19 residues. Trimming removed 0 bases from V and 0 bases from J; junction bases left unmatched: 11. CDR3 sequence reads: CASSIEHPSGGPSSYEQYF. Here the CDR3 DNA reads TGTGCCAGTAGTATAGAACACCCTAGCGGGGGCCCAAGCTCCTACGAGCAGTACTTC.

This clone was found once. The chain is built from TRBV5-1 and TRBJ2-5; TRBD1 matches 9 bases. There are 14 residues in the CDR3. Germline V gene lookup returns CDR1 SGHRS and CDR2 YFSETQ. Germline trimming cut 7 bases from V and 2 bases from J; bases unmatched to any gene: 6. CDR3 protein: CASGSGTGQETQYF. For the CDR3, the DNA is TGCGCCAGCGGGTCCGGGACAGGGCAAGAGACCCAGTACTTC.

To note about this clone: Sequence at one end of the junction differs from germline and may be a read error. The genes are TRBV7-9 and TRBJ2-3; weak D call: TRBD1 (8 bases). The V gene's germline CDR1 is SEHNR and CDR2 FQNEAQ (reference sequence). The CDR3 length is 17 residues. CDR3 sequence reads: CSSSLDSTGGVTDTQYF. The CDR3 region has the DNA TGTTCCAGCAGCTTAGACAGCACAGGGGGGGTAACAGATACGCAGTATTTT.

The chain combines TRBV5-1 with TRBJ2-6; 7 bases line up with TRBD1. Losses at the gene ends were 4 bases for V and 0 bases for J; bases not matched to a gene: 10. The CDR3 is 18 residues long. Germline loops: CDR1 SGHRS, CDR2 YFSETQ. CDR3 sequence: CASSPGGTDPSGANVLTF. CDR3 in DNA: TGCGCCAGCAGCCCTGGTGGGACAGACCCCTCTGGGGCCAACGTCCTGACTTTC.

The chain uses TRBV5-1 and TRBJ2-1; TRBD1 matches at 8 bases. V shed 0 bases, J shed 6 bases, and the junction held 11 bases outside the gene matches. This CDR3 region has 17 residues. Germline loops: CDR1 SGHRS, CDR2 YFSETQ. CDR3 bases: TGCGCCAGCAGCTTGGCCCAGGGGGCGCGGGTTCTCAATGAGCAGTTCTTC. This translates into CASSLAQGARVLNEQFF.

The chain's CDR3 is CASSLRTSGGSNTDTQYF. The CDR3 DNA sequence: TGTGCCAGCAGCCTCAGGACTAGCGGGGGAAGCAACACAGATACGCAGTATTTT. The chain links TRBV11-2 to TRBJ2-3; 13 positions agree with TRBD2. The V segment lost 5 bases and the J segment 2 bases; nucleotides outside the gene matches: 10. CDR3 size: 18 residues. Germline V CDR1 and CDR2: SGHAT, FQNNGV.

The CDR3 sequence: CASSPVLARDTQYF. The CDR3 nucleotides are TGCGCCAGCAGCCCGGTACTAGCACGGGATACGCAGTATTTT. The chain recombines TRBV5-1 with TRBJ2-3; a possible D gene is TRBD2 (6 bases). Germline V gene sequence: CDR1 SGHRS, CDR2 YFSETQ. There are 14 residues in the CDR3. V lost 4 bases and J 6 bases, leaving 15 bases between the germline ends.

CDR3 region: CASSGADNYGYTF. The CDR3 DNA is TGTGCCAGCTCAGGGGCGGATAACTATGGCTACACCTTC. The chain uses TRBV18 and TRBJ1-2; D is possibly TRBD1 (5 bases). Germline lookup yields CDR1 KGHSH and CDR2 LQKENI. The CDR3 has 13 residues. Between the trimmed V and J ends, which lost 5 bases and 1 base, there was a span of 8 bases. Using reference TRBV18 and TRBJ1-2 for the parts outside the CDR3, the full variable domain is NAGVMQNPRHLVRRRGQEARLRCSPMKGHSHVYWYRQLPEEGLKFMVYLQKENIIDESGMPKERFSAEFPKEGPSILRIQQVVRGDSAAYFCASSGADNYGYTFGSGTRLTVV.

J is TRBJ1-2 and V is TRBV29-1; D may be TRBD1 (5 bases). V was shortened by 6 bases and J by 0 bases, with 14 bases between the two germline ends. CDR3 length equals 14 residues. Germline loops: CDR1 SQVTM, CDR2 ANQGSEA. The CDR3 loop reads CSVGGAGANYGYTF. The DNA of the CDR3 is TGCAGCGTCGGCGGGGCCGGGGCTAACTATGGCTACACCTTC.

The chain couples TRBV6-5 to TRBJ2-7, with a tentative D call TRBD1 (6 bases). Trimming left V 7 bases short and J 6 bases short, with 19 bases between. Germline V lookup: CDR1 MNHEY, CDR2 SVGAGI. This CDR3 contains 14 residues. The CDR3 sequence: CASTSRTGFTEQYF. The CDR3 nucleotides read TGTGCCAGCACCTCTCGCACAGGGTTTACCGAGCAGTACTTC.

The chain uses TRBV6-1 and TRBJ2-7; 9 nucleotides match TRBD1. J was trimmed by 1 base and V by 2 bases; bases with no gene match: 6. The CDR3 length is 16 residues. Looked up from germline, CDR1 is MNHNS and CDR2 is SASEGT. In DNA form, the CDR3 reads TGTGCCAGCAGTGAAACGGGGGGACAGGGATCCTACGAGCAGTACTTC. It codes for CASSETGGQGSYEQYF.

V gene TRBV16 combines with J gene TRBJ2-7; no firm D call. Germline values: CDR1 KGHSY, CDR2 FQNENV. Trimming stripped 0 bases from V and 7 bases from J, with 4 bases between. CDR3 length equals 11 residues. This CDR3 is CASSQSQEQYF. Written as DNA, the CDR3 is TGTGCCAGCAGCCAATCGCAGGAGCAGTACTTC.

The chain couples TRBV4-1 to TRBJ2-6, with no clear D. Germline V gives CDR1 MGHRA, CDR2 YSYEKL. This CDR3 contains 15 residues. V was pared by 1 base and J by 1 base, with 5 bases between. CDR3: CASSQGHSGANVLTF. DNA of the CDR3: TGCGCCAGCAGCCAAGGACATTCTGGGGCCAACGTCCTGACTTTC.

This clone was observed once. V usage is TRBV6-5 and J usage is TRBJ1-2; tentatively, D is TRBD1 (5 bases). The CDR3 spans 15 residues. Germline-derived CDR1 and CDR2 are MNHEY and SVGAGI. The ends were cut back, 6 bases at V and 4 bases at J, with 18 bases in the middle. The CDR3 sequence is CASSFSTGGGYGYTF. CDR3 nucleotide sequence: TGTGCCAGCAGCTTCTCAACTGGGGGGGGCTATGGCTACACCTTC.

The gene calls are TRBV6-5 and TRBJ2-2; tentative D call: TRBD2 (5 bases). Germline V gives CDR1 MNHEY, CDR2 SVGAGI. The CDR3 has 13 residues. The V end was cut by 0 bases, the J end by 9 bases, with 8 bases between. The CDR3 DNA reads TGTGCCAGCAGTTACTCGAGGGCCCGGGAGCTGTTTTTT. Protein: CASSYSRARELFF.

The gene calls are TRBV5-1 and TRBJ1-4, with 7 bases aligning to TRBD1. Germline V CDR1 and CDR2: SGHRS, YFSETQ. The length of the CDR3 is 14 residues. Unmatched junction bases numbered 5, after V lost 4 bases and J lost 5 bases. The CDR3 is CASSQGQRNEKLFF. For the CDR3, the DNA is TGCGCCAGCAGCCAGGGACAGAGGAATGAAAAACTGTTTTTT.

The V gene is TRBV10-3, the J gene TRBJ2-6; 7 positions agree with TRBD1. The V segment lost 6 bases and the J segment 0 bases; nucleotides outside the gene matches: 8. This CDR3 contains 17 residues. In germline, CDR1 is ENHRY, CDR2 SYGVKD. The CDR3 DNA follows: TGTGCCATCAGCTCCGGGACAGTGAGCTCTGGGGCCAACGTCCTGACTTTC. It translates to CAISSGTVSSGANVLTF.